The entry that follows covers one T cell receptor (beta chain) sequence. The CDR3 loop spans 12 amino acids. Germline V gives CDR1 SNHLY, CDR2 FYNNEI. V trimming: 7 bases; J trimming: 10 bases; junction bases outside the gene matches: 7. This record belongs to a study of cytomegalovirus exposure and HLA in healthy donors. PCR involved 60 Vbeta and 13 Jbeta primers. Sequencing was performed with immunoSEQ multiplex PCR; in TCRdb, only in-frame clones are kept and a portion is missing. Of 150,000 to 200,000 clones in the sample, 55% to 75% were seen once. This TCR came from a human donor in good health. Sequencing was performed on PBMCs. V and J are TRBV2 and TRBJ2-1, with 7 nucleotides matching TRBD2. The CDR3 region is CASIPNGGEQFF. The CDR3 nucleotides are TGTGCCAGCATTCCGAACGGGGGGGAGCAGTTCTTC. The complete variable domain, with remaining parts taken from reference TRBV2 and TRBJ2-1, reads EPEVTQTPSHQVTQMGQEVILRCVPISNHLYFYWYRQILGQKVEFLVSFYNNEISEKSEIFDDQFSVERPDGSNFTLKIRSTKLEDSAMYFCASIPNGGEQFFGPGTRLTVL.